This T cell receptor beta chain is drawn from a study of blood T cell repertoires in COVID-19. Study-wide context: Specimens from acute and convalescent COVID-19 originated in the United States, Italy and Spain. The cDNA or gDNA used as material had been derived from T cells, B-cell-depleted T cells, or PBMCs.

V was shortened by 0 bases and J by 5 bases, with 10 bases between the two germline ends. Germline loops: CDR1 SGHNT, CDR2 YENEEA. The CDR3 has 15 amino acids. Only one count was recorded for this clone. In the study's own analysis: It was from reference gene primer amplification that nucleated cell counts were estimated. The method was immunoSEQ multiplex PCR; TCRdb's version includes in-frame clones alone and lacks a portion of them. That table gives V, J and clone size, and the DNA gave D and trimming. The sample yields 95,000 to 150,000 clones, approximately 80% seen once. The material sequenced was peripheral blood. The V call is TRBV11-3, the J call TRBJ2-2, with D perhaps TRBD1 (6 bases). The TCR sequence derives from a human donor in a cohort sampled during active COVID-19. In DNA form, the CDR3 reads TGTGCCAGCAGCTTAGATGGCAGGGGAACCGGGGAGCTGTTTTTT. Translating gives CASSLDGRGTGELFF.